This TCR beta chain was observed in a study of cytomegalovirus exposure and HLA in healthy donors. General study points: More clonal expansion characterized HLA-associated TCR beta chains than equally common others in a later analysis. A later analysis associated roughly 15,000 TCR beta sequences with HLA alleles at a 0.05 false discovery rate. Compared with the roughly 700-donor mean, an Asian-associated ancestry cluster reportedly had fewer N-insertions, according to a later analysis.

PCR amplification relied on 60 Vbeta primers (plus 13 Jbeta primers). Repertoires were generated with immunoSEQ multiplex PCR, while TCRdb's copy carries only in-frame clones and drops some. The data contain over 150,000 clones, approximately 84% of them singletons. As regards this clone: Its target is not known.

The CDR3 loop spans 18 amino acids. Per germline, CDR1 SNHLY and CDR2 FYNNEI. With V trimmed by 7 bases and J by 3 bases, 16 bases remained unmatched. Material for sequencing was PBMCs. This chain links TRBV2 with TRBJ2-2; 8 nucleotides agree with TRBD1. The clonotype comes from a girl aged 10-17 years in good health and CMV-seropositive. CDR3 sequence (DNA): TGTGCCAGCACCCCTAAACCATCCCAGGGACAGGACACCGGGGAGCTGTTTTTT. This translates into CASTPKPSQGQDTGELFF. The variable domain in full, with the rest retrieved from reference TRBV2 and TRBJ2-2, is EPEVTQTPSHQVTQMGQEVILRCVPISNHLYFYWYRQILGQKVEFLVSFYNNEISEKSEIFDDQFSVERPDGSNFTLKIRSTKLEDSAMYFCASTPKPSQGQDTGELFFGEGSRLTVL.